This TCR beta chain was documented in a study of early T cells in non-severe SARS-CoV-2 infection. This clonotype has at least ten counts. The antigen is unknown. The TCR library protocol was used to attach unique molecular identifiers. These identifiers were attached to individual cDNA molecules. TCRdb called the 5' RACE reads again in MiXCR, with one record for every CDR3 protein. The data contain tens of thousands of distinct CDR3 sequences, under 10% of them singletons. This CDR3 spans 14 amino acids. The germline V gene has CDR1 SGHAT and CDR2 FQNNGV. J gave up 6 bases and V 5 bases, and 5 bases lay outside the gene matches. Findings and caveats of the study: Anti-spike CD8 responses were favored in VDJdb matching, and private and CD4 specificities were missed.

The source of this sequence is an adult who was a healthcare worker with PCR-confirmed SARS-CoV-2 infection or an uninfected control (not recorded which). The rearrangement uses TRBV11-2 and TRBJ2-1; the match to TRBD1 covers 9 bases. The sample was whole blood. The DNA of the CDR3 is TGTGCCAGCAGCCTGGGACAGGGAATCAATGAGCAGTTCTTC. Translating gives CASSLGQGINEQFF.